This T cell receptor beta chain was obtained from a study of blood T cell repertoires in COVID-19 (dated by TCRdb to 2020 to 2022). Study-wide context: Samples covering the acute and convalescent phases of COVID-19 were provided by collaborators in the United States, Italy and Spain. The material from the prospective study consisted of cDNA or gDNA derived from T cells, B-cell-depleted T cells, or PBMCs. Deeply sampled blood TCRbeta repertoires from subjects exposed to, actively infected with, or recovered from COVID-19 were included in the dataset. The repertoires were released in a freely available public database meant as a resource for research on the immune response to SARS-CoV-2. The samples were drawn from the first 160 participants of the ongoing ImmuneRACE study and from about 1,200 subjects provided by 6 global collaborators. Nearly every sample came with metadata listing a de-identified subject ID, COVID-19 status, age in years and sex. HLA class I and class II types, where available, came from metadata supplied by the sample provider rather than from assay-based typing. Study-wide conclusions, independent of this receptor: How much clinical and demographic metadata was included differed by source and by participant, and the metadata was provided uncurated.

Note on this clone: It has no known antigen specificity. Per-base quality was not reported, and no clone a single base away is much larger than it.

From cysteine to phenylalanine, the CDR3 is 14 amino acids long. Of all the DNA, just the CDR3 is kept, 42 bases in frame from base 1. From V the trimming removes 5 bases and from J it removes 8 bases, while the gene matches leave 10 bases of the junction unaccounted for. Taken from the germline V gene, the CDR1 and CDR2 loops are KGHDR and SFDVKD. TCRbeta CDR3 regions were amplified from genomic DNA by means of the immunoSEQ Assay, a bias-controlled multiplex PCR. In the original analysis: The number of nucleated cells in each sample was estimated by amplification of reference gene primers within the assay. Sequence reads were collapsed and filtered to measure the absolute abundance of every unique TCRbeta CDR3 rearrangement. Productive Simpson clonality was computed per sample as the square root of Simpson's diversity index over productive rearrangements. Imported from immuneACCESS, the table was reduced by TCRdb to in-frame sequences with V and J called. These copies leave out some clones; in studies compared against another copy, an unresolved V gene accounts for under half, and the cause of the remainder is not known. The V and J calls and clone size come from that table; D and trimming were worked out from the DNA. Here the sample has under 300,000 clones; about 80% occur a single time. Around 3.6% of the sample belongs to the ten largest clones.

Participants in the prospective study were enrolled through a virtual design, were aged about 18 to 90 years, and lived in 24 United States geographic areas. In the prospective study, participants were assigned to cohorts based on the clinical history participants reported in a screening survey and a study questionnaire. Recovered participants in ImmuneRACE Cohort 3 were defined by two consecutive negative NP/OP PCR tests, clearance by a healthcare professional, or resolution of symptoms. Each participant in the prospective study had whole blood, serum and a nasopharyngeal or oropharyngeal swab collected by mobile phlebotomists. Prospective study participants could optionally give additional blood draws and questionnaires over an approximately two-month period. Before DNA extraction, blood samples from the prospective study were shipped at room temperature or frozen.

The V and J genes are TRBV24-1 and TRBJ1-2; a stretch of 7 junction bases matches TRBD1. This clonotype was obtained from a man over 45 who had recovered from COVID-19. The material sequenced was PBMCs or T cells enriched from blood (not recorded which). For the CDR3, the sequence is CATSGRQGGWGYTF. The nucleotide sequence reads TGTGCCACCAGTGGTCGACAGGGAGGATGGGGCTACACCTTC.